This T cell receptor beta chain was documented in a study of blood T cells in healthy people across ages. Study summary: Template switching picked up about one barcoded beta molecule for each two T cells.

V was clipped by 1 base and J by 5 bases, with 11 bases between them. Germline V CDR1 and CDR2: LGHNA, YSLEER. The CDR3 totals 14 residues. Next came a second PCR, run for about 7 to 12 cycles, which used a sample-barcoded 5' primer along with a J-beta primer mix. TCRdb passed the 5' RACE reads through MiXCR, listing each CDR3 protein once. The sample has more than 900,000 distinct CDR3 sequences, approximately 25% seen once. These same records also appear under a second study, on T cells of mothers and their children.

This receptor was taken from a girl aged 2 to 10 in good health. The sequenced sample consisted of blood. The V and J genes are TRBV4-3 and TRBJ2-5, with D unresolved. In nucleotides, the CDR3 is TGCGCCAGCAGCCAAGGACTGTCCGGGGAGACCCAGTACTTC. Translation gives CASSQGLSGETQYF.